This record looks at one T cell receptor (beta chain) sequence and its context. Its specificity is unknown. A junction boundary mismatches the germline segment, possibly from a read error. This sample stems from a study of tumor and adjacent non-tumor tissue in lung cancer. The overall study: On average, productive TCRbeta reads reached about 4.17 million per sample.

The study, taken as a whole, reports: Higher tumor TCR diversity was associated with shorter survival. Significantly higher TCR diversity was found in tumor than normal lung.

A modified ARM-PCR protocol with three rounds of nested PCR amplified TCRbeta. Using its own MiXCR run on the multiplex PCR reads, TCRdb lists one record per CDR3 protein. The repertoire includes 70,000 to 90,000 distinct CDR3 sequences, roughly 80% of them detected once, and roughly 12% sits in the top ten. Germline V gene lookup returns CDR1 SEHNR and CDR2 FQNEAQ (reference sequence). This CDR3 is built from 12 residues. RNA was extracted from bulk tissue without any cell sorting. This sequence originates from a woman aged 45 to 65 with non-small cell lung cancer. The chain joins TRBV7-9 to TRBJ2-7; D call uncertain. The material sequenced was lung tumor tissue. CDR3 sequence reads: CASSSASYKQYF. DNA for the CDR3: TGTGCTAGCAGCTCCGCATCCTACAAGCAGTACTTC.